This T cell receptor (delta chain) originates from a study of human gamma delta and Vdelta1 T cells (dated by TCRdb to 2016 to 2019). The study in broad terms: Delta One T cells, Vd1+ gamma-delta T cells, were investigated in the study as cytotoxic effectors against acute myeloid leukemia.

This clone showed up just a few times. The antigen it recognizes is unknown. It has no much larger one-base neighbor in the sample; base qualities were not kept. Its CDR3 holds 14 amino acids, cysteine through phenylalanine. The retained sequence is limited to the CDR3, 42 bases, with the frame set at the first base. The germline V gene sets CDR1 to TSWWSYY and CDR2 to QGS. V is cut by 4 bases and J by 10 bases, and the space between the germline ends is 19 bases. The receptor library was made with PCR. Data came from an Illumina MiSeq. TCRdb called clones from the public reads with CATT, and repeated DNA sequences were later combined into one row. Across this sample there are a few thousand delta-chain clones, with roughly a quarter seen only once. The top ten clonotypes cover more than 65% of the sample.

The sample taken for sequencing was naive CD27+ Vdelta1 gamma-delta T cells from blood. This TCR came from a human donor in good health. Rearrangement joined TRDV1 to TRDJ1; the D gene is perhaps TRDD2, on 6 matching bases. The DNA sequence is TGTGCTCTTGGGGCTCCTACGTTTTTTGATGGACTCATCTTT. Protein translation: CALGAPTFFDGLIF.